One sample yielded the 31 T cell receptor beta chains listed below, sequenced in a study of shared clonotypes between healthy human individuals. Produced via immunoSEQ multiplex PCR; TCRdb's table is partial and in-frame only. In the table there are about 2 million clones, around 96% of which are singletons. The naive CD8 fraction comprised CD45RO-negative cells positively selected for CCR7 and excluded terminally differentiated effector memory CD45RA+ cells. Sequencing was done on a sample of naive CD8+ T cells sorted from blood. The receptors originated from a man aged 18 to 30 in good health.

The V and J genes are TRBV9 and TRBJ2-3; D is possibly TRBD1 or TRBD2 (7 bases each). This CDR3 has 15 amino acids. Germline assignment: CDR1 SGDLS and CDR2 YYNGEE. V lost 6 bases, J lost 5 bases, and 19 bases lay in between. This CDR3 reads CASNLGGGFGDTQYF. For the CDR3, the DNA is TGTGCCAGCAACCTGGGAGGGGGCTTTGGAGATACGCAGTATTTT. The full variable domain, its missing parts supplied by reference TRBV9 and TRBJ2-3, is DSGVTQTPKHLITATGQRVTLRCSPRSGDLSVYWYQQSLDQGLQFLIQYYNGEERAKGNILERFSAQQFPDLHSELNLSSLELGDSALYFCASNLGGGFGDTQYFGPGTRLTVL.

The chain links TRBV6-5 to TRBJ2-1; 7 positions agree with TRBD2. Germline V gene lookup returns CDR1 MNHEY and CDR2 SVGAGI. The CDR3 is 15 residues long. V lost 7 bases and J lost 2; bases outside the gene matches: 8. CDR3 bases: TGTGCCAGCAAGAGTAGTCTAGCGGCCTACAATGAGCAGTTCTTC. It encodes CASKSSLAAYNEQFF.

V usage is TRBV28 and J usage is TRBJ1-2, with a weak D call TRBD1 (6 bases). The CDR3 runs to 19 residues. The germline CDR1 and CDR2 sequences are MDHEN and SYDVKM. The V end lost 4 bases, the J end lost 3 bases, and 27 bases lay between the germline ends. CDR3 nucleotides: TGTGCCAGCAGTTCTTCAGACTGGAAGGAACAGGGTTTTGACTATGGCTACACCTTC. Its translation is CASSSSDWKEQGFDYGYTF.

V gene TRBV6-5 combines with J gene TRBJ1-2, with D unresolved. CDR3 length equals 13 residues. Germline loops: CDR1 MNHEY, CDR2 SVGAGI. The germline V and J ends were trimmed by 5 bases and 4 bases, with 11 bases remaining between them. CDR3 region: CASSLQSFYGYTF. As DNA, the CDR3 is TGTGCCAGCAGTCTCCAGTCCTTCTATGGCTACACCTTC.

The J gene is TRBJ2-2, the V gene TRBV7-8; D remains ambiguous. CDR3 length: 13 residues. Germline CDR1 SGHVS, CDR2 FQNEAQ. V was clipped by 3 bases and J by 5 bases, with 7 bases between them. The CDR3 DNA is TGTGCCAGCAGCTTTGCGTCAACCGGGGAGCTGTTTTTT. Protein product: CASSFASTGELFF.

The chain carries TRBV5-6 and TRBJ2-7, with D perhaps matching TRBD2 (5 bases). V was trimmed by 2 bases and J by 0 bases, leaving 9 bases between them. The CDR3 loop spans 14 amino acids. From germline, CDR1 is SGHDT and CDR2 YYEEEE. The CDR3: CASSLQRNSYEQYF. The CDR3 DNA sequence: TGTGCCAGCAGCTTACAGCGGAACTCCTACGAGCAGTACTTC.

In nucleotides, the CDR3 is TGTGCCAGCTTTCGACAGCCCGGAGTTAATGAGCAGTTCTTC. This gives the protein CASFRQPGVNEQFF. V is TRBV5-6 and J is TRBJ2-1, with a tentative D call TRBD1 (5 bases). The germline CDR1 and CDR2 sequences are SGHDT and YYEEEE. The length of the CDR3 is 14 residues. V was trimmed by 7 bases and J by 7 bases, leaving 18 bases between them.

This chain connects TRBV30 to TRBJ1-6; no clear D gene. In germline, CDR1 is GTSNPN, CDR2 SVGIG (reference sequence). Trimming took 5 bases from V and 9 from J, leaving 11 bases between them. The CDR3 runs 12 residues. The CDR3 spells CAWELEASPLHF. Here the CDR3 DNA reads TGTGCCTGGGAGCTGGAGGCTTCACCCCTCCACTTT.

This clone was counted between two and nine times. The J gene is TRBJ2-5, the V gene TRBV7-9; D may be TRBD2 (6 bases). The CDR3 is 14 residues long. Germline CDR1 SEHNR, CDR2 FQNEAQ (reference sequence). V lost 3 bases and J 5 bases, leaving 13 bases between the germline ends. CDR3: CASSLAPAGETQYF. For the CDR3, the DNA is TGTGCCAGCAGCTTGGCGCCCGCGGGGGAGACCCAGTACTTC.

This clone was counted a single time. V is TRBV6-5 and J is TRBJ2-2; D is unresolved. This CDR3 has 14 residues. The V and J ends lost 2 bases and 6 bases respectively, with 10 bases between them. Germline V gene data show CDR1 as MNHEY and CDR2 as SVGAGI. Here the CDR3 reads CASSYSALSGELFF. The CDR3 DNA reads TGTGCCAGCAGTTACAGCGCCTTGTCCGGGGAGCTGTTTTTT.

J is TRBJ1-1 and V is TRBV6-1; 10 nucleotides align to TRBD1. This CDR3 region has 16 residues. Germline V CDR1 and CDR2: MNHNS, SASEGT. The V gene end was trimmed by 2 bases and the J gene end by 5 bases; junction bases not matched to a gene: 8. In nucleotides, the CDR3 is TGTGCCAGCAGTGAATTCCCAGGACAGGGGGGGACTGAAGCTTTCTTT. Its translation is CASSEFPGQGGTEAFF.

The J gene is TRBJ2-3, the V gene TRBV7-6; 8 positions agree with TRBD2. The junction had 13 bases not matched to a gene; V was cut back by 1 base and J by 1 base. This CDR3 spans 19 amino acids. Looked up from germline, CDR1 is SGHVS and CDR2 is FNYEAQ. CDR3 sequence (DNA): TGTGCCAGCAGCTTAGAGGGCGGGAGGACAATTTTGGGCACAGATACGCAGTATTTT. Its protein is CASSLEGGRTILGTDTQYF.

This clone was observed once. The chain uses TRBV15 and TRBJ2-7; D is perhaps TRBD2 (5 bases). The CDR3 has 14 residues. Germline lookup yields CDR1 LNHNV and CDR2 YYDKDF (reference sequence). Trimming stripped 2 bases from V and 6 bases from J, with 14 bases between. CDR3 DNA: TGTGCCACCAGCAGATCATGGACGGACTTCGAGCAGTACTTC. Its translation: CATSRSWTDFEQYF.

The chain couples TRBV2 to TRBJ2-5; TRBD2 might be the D (5 bases). Trimming took off 6 bases at V and 2 bases at J, with 10 bases between the two ends. The CDR3 extends over 13 amino acids. Germline CDR1 is SNHLY and CDR2 is FYNNEI. The CDR3 DNA follows: TGTGCCAGCAGCAACGGGGTACAAGAGACCCAGTACTTC. Translating it yields CASSNGVQETQYF. Drawing the rest from reference TRBV2 and TRBJ2-5, the complete variable domain is EPEVTQTPSHQVTQMGQEVILRCVPISNHLYFYWYRQILGQKVEFLVSFYNNEISEKSEIFDDQFSVERPDGSNFTLKIRSTKLEDSAMYFCASSNGVQETQYFGPGTRLLVL.

The rearrangement joins TRBV28 to TRBJ2-5; D is unclear. V was trimmed by 2 bases and J by 5 bases, leaving 12 bases between them. Germline V CDR1 and CDR2: MDHEN, SYDVKM. The CDR3 is made up of 14 amino acids. CDR3 amino acids: CASSLAQAYETQYF. The CDR3 nucleotides are TGTGCCAGCAGTTTAGCGCAGGCCTACGAGACCCAGTACTTC.

V gene TRBV7-9 combines with J gene TRBJ2-2, with a weak D call TRBD1 (5 bases). The CDR3 spans 13 residues. Looked up from germline, CDR1 is SEHNR and CDR2 is FQNEAQ (reference sequence). V lost 5 bases and J 6 bases, leaving 10 bases between the germline ends. The CDR3 sequence: CASSTTGAGELFF. CDR3 sequence (DNA): TGTGCCAGCAGCACAACAGGAGCCGGGGAGCTGTTTTTT.

The rearrangement links TRBV4-1 to TRBJ2-1; D is perhaps TRBD2 (6 bases). V shed 1 base and J shed 9 bases, with 16 bases lying between them. The CDR3 length is 15 residues. The germline V gene encodes CDR1 MGHRA and CDR2 YSYEKL. The CDR3 protein is CASSQVSDSGVEQFF. The DNA of the CDR3 is TGCGCCAGCAGCCAAGTAAGCGACTCGGGAGTTGAGCAGTTCTTC.

The CDR3 nucleotides are TGTGCCAGCAGTTTATCGGGGGGAGAGGGCACAGATACGCAGTATTTT. It yields the protein CASSLSGGEGTDTQYF. V is TRBV27 and J is TRBJ2-3; D is possibly TRBD2 (6 bases). V lost 0 bases and J lost 1, with 11 bases in between. The CDR3 extends over 16 amino acids. From germline, CDR1 is MNHEY and CDR2 SMNVEV (reference sequence).

J is TRBJ2-5 and V is TRBV27; TRBD1 might be the D (6 bases). Germline V CDR1 and CDR2: MNHEY, SMNVEV (reference sequence). The CDR3 is 16 residues long. The germline V and J ends were trimmed by 5 bases and 2 bases, with 18 bases remaining between them. The CDR3 DNA sequence: TGTGCCAGCAGTAGCCTTGGGGGCGAACGACAAGAGACCCAGTACTTC. Its protein product is CASSSLGGERQETQYF.

Note on this clone: The sample holds other DNA sequences that translate to the same CDR3. The gene calls are TRBV30 and TRBJ2-7; D possibly uses TRBD1 or TRBD2 (5 bases each). V dropped 0 bases and J dropped 6 bases, with 12 bases sitting between them. CDR1 is GTSNPN, CDR2 SVGIG, per germline (reference sequence). The CDR3 runs to 13 residues. The CDR3 region has the DNA TGTGCCTGGAGTGTAGTCGGGGCGGGCGAGCAGTACTTC. Protein: CAWSVVGAGEQYF.

The chain couples TRBV2 to TRBJ2-5; unclear D gene. Germline loops: CDR1 SNHLY, CDR2 FYNNEI. The CDR3 has 10 amino acids. The V end lost 9 bases, the J end lost 7 bases, and 9 bases lay between the germline ends. CDR3 nucleotides: TGTGCCAGTGGAGATGGGACCCAGTACTTC. This encodes CASGDGTQYF.

A remark on this clone: Within the sample, other DNA sequences also encode this same CDR3. The J gene is TRBJ2-5, the V gene TRBV4-1; no firm D call. V lost 3 bases and J lost 5, with 16 bases in between. Germline V gives CDR1 MGHRA, CDR2 YSYEKL. This CDR3 is 15 amino acids long. In DNA form, the CDR3 reads TGCGCCAGCAGCCAGGGTCTTGGGGAAGGGGAGACCCAGTACTTC. Its protein product is CASSQGLGEGETQYF.

The chain recombines TRBV7-9 with TRBJ1-2; the D is unclear. The CDR3 contains 14 residues. Germline-derived CDR1 and CDR2 are SEHNR and FQNEAQ (reference sequence). With 1 base removed from V and 3 bases from J, the gap between germline ends came to 9 bases. The CDR3 coding sequence is TGTGCCAGCAGCTTAGTAAGTCCCCACTATGGCTACACCTTC. Translation: CASSLVSPHYGYTF.

This clone was observed a single time. The genes are TRBV12-5 and TRBJ1-2; 7 bases map to TRBD1. CDR3 size: 12 residues. V was pared by 3 bases and J by 6 bases, with 1 base of the junction left unmatched. Germline lookup yields CDR1 LGHNT and CDR2 FRNRAP. The CDR3 region has the DNA TGTGCTAGTGGTTTCCAGGGGGATGGCTACACCTTC. It codes for CASGFQGDGYTF.

The chain joins TRBV4-1 to TRBJ2-4; 10 bases line up with TRBD2. Germline CDR1 is MGHRA and CDR2 is YSYEKL. After removal of 5 bases from V and 4 bases from J, the junction contained 8 bases not matched to a gene. The length of the CDR3 is 16 residues. In DNA, the CDR3 is TGCGCCAGCAGCTTCCGACTAGCGGGTACTAAAAACATTCAGTACTTC. Its translation: CASSFRLAGTKNIQYF.

CDR3 residues: CASSWGTARYPYEQYF. CDR3 sequence (DNA): TGTGCCAGCAGTTGGGGGACAGCGCGTTACCCCTACGAGCAGTACTTC. The chain combines TRBV27 with TRBJ2-7; 7 bases match TRBD1. From germline, CDR1 is MNHEY and CDR2 SMNVEV (reference sequence). The V gene end was trimmed by 4 bases and the J gene end by 2 bases; junction bases not matched to a gene: 11. The CDR3 sequence is 16 residues long.

The genes are TRBV5-1 and TRBJ1-5; 10 nucleotides agree with TRBD1. The CDR3 runs to 18 residues. The germline gives CDR1 SGHRS, CDR2 YFSETQ. The trim removed 3 bases at V and 2 bases at J, leaving 11 bases unmatched. The CDR3 DNA sequence: TGCGCCAGCAGCTGGACTCCGGGACAGGGGTTACGCAATCAGCCCCAGCATTTT. Translating it yields CASSWTPGQGLRNQPQHF.

Regarding this clone: This CDR3 is also generated by other DNA sequences in the sample. The chain is built from TRBV5-6 and TRBJ2-1; 9 bases line up with TRBD2. CDR3 length: 16 amino acids. V lost 0 bases to trimming and J lost 1 base; unmatched junction nucleotides: 2. Germline lookup yields CDR1 SGHDT and CDR2 YYEEEE. DNA of the CDR3: TGTGCCAGCAGCTTGGCTCTAGCGGGGTCCTACAATGAGCAGTTCTTC. Amino acid sequence: CASSLALAGSYNEQFF.

The V call is TRBV4-3, the J call TRBJ2-3; 7 bases are shared with TRBD2. Germline V CDR1 and CDR2: LGHNA, YSLEER. The CDR3 has 17 residues. The trim removed 4 bases at V and 6 bases at J, leaving 16 bases unmatched. CDR3 sequence (DNA): TGCGCCAGCAGCCGAATCACGGGAGGCCTACATGGGGATACGCAGTATTTT. Its protein product is CASSRITGGLHGDTQYF.

This clone was detected once. The gene calls are TRBV4-2 and TRBJ1-1; TRBD1 aligns across 7 bases. There are 16 residues in the CDR3. Germline-derived CDR1 and CDR2 are LGHNA and YNFKEQ. V was pared by 1 base and J by 5 bases, with 10 bases of the junction left unmatched. The CDR3 nucleotides are TGTGCCAGCAGCCAAGTCCTTTACCGGGACAGTACTGAAGCTTTCTTT. Protein sequence: CASSQVLYRDSTEAFF.

This clone was recorded once. V gene TRBV5-4 combines with J gene TRBJ1-6; possibly TRBD1 for D (5 bases). Germline CDR1 is SGHNT and CDR2 is YYREEE (reference sequence). CDR3 size: 12 residues. V gave up 3 bases and J gave up 7 bases, with 5 bases separating them. CDR3 region: CASSWGNSPLHF. Here the CDR3 DNA reads TGTGCCAGCAGCTGGGGGAATTCACCCCTCCACTTT.